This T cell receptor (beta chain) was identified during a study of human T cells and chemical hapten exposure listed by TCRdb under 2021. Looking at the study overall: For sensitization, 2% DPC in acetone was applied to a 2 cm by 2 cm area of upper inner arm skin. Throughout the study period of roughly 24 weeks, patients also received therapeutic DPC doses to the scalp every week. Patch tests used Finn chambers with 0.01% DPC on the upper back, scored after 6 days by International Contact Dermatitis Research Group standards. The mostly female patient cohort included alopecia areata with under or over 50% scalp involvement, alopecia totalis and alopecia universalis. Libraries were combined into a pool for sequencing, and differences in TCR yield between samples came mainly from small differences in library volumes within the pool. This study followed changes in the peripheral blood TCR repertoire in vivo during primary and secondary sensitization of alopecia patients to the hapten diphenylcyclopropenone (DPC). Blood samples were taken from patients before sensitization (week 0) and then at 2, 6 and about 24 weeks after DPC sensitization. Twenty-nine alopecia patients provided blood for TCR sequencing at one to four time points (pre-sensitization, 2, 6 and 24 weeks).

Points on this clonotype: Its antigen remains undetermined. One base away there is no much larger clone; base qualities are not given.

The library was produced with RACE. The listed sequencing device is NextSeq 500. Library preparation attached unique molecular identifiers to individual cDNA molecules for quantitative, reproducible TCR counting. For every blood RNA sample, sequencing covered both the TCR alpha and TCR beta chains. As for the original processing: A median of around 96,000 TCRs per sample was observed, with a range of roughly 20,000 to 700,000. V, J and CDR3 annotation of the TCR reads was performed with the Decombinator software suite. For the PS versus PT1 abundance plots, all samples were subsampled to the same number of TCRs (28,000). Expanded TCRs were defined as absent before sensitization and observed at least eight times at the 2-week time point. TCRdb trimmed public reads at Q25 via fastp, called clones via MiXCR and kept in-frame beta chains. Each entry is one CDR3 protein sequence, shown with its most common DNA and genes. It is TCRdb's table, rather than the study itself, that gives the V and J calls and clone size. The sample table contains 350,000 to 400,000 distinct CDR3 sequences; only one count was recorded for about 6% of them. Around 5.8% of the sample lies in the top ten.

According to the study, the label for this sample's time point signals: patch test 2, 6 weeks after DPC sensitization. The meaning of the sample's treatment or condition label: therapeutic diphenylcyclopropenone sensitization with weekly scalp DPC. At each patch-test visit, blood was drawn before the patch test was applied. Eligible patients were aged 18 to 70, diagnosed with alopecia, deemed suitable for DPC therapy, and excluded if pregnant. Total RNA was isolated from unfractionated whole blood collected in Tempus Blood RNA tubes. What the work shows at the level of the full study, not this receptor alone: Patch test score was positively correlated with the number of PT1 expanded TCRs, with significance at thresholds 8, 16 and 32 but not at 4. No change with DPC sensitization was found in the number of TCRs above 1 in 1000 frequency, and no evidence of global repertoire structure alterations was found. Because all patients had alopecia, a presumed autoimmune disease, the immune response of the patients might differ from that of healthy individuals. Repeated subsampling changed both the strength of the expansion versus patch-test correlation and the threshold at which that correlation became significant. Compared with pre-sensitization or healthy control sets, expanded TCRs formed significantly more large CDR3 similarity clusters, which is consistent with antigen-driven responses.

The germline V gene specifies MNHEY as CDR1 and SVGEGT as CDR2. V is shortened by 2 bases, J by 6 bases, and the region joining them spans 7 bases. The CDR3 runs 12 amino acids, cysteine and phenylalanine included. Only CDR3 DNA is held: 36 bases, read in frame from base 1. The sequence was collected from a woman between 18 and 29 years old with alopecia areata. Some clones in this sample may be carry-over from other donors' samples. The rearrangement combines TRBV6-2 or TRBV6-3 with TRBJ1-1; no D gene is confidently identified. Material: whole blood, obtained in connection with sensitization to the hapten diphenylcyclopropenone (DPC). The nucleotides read TGTGCCAGCAGTTACGCGCGCGCTGAAGCTTTCTTT. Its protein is CASSYARAEAFF.